The clone carrying this TCR beta chain was seen a single time. The antigen is not known. V shed 0 bases and J shed 1 base, with 5 bases lying between them. The germline gives CDR1 SGHDT, CDR2 YYEEEE. This CDR3 comprises 13 residues. The data stem from a study of T cells in narcolepsy. Study-wide results and caveats: Autoreactive HCRT-specific and TRIB2-specific clonotypes were marked in same-patient CSF-versus-blood CD4+ comparisons.

Here immunoSEQ multiplex PCR was the method, and the copy in TCRdb shows in-frame clones only, minus some. The profile shows around 26,000 clones, roughly 81% of them singletons. Source material: CD45RA- memory CD4+ T cells from PBMCs. The chain couples TRBV5-6 to TRBJ2-7; D not certain. The TCR comes from a human donor with narcolepsy. The CDR3 loop reads CASSLVGSYEQYF. The DNA for the CDR3 is TGTGCCAGCAGCTTGGTCGGTTCCTACGAGCAGTACTTC.